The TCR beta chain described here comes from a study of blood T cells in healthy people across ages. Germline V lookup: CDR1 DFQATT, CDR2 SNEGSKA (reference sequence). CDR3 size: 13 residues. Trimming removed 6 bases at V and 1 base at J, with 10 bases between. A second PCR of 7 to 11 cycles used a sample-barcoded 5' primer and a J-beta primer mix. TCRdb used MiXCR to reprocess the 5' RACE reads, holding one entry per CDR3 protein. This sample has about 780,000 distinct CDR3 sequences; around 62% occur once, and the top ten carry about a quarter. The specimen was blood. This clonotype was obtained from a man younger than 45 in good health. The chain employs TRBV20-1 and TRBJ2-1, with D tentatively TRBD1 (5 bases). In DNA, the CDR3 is TGCAGTGCAAGCCCAGGGTCCTACAATGAGCAGTTCTTC. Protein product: CSASPGSYNEQFF.